A single sample gave rise to the 30 T cell receptor beta chains below, sequenced in a study of T cell repertoires in cytomegalovirus infection. These receptors lack a known antigen. Using its own MiXCR run on the reads, TCRdb lists one record per CDR3 protein. The table has 750,000 to 950,000 distinct CDR3 sequences, about 28% seen once. The material was cultured CD8+ T cells from PBMCs, obtained from culture after CMV antigen stimulation. The receptors here all came from a human donor in good health (CMV status not recorded). Some clones in this sample may be carry-over from other donors' samples.

This clonotype has just a few counts. The chain carries TRBV4-3 and TRBJ2-2; 7 nucleotides line up with TRBD2. Trimming took 1 base from V and 3 from J; bases not matched to a gene: 2. The CDR3 extends over 15 amino acids. Germline V gene lookup returns CDR1 LGHNA and CDR2 YSLEER. CDR3 sequence: CASSQAGGDTGELFF. The CDR3 DNA follows: TGCGCCAGCAGCCAAGCGGGGGGAGACACCGGGGAGCTGTTTTTT.

This sequence joins TRBV4-1 and TRBJ2-1, with TRBD2 matching over 8 bases. V lost 4 bases to trimming and J lost 2 bases; unmatched junction nucleotides: 7. CDR3 length: 16 amino acids. The germline V gene encodes CDR1 MGHRA and CDR2 YSYEKL. The CDR3 region has the DNA TGCGCCAGCAGCCCACTCAGCGGGGGCACCTACAATGAGCAGTTCTTC. Protein: CASSPLSGGTYNEQFF.

This clonotype turned up a few times. The genes are TRBV7-2 and TRBJ2-3; TRBD2 might be the D (6 bases). CDR3 length equals 18 residues. Per the germline V gene, CDR1 is SGHTA and CDR2 is FQGNSA. V was shortened by 1 base and J by 2 bases, with 19 bases between the two germline ends. CDR3 protein: CASSLVIRGNLPTDTQYF. CDR3 nucleotides: TGTGCCAGCAGCTTAGTGATCCGCGGGAATCTTCCCACAGATACGCAGTATTTT.

This clonotype was seen a few times. The chain couples TRBV7-2 to TRBJ2-3; possibly TRBD2 for D (5 bases). Germline V gene sequence: CDR1 SGHTA, CDR2 FQGNSA. There are 15 residues in the CDR3. V dropped 2 bases and J dropped 0 bases, with 9 bases sitting between them. The CDR3 DNA is TGTGCCAGCAGCTTAATCGGGGTGAGCACAGATACGCAGTATTTT. It specifies CASSLIGVSTDTQYF.

This clonotype was detected a few times. The rearrangement uses TRBV5-5 and TRBJ1-2; 8 positions agree with TRBD1. The CDR3 runs to 14 residues. Per the germline V gene, CDR1 is SGHKS and CDR2 is YYEKEE (reference sequence). With 4 bases clipped from V and 4 bases from J, the junction kept 6 bases outside the gene matches. The CDR3 DNA is TGTGCCAGCAGCGGCGACAGGGGTACCTATGGCTACACCTTC. Its protein is CASSGDRGTYGYTF. Filled out from reference TRBV5-5 and TRBJ1-2, the complete variable domain reads DAGVTQSPTHLIKTRGQQVTLRCSPISGHKSVSWYQQVLGQGPQFIFQYYEKEERGRGNFPDRFSARQFPNYSSELNVNALLLGDSALYLCASSGDRGTYGYTFGSGTRLTVV.

This clonotype occurred a few times. The CDR3 DNA reads as TGTGCCACCAGTGATTTGGGGACAGGCACCGGGGAGCTGTTTTTT. Translation: CATSDLGTGTGELFF. The chain couples TRBV24-1 to TRBJ2-2; 8 nucleotides line up with TRBD1. Trimming cost V 0 bases and J 4 bases; bases outside gene matches: 0. This CDR3 is built from 15 residues. Germline V gene sequence: CDR1 KGHDR, CDR2 SFDVKD.

In its sample, this clonotype was seen a few times. V gene TRBV19 combines with J gene TRBJ2-7; D tentatively fits TRBD1 or TRBD2 (5 bases each). The V gene lost 5 bases and the J gene lost 2 bases, with 16 bases spanning the gap. Germline V gene data show CDR1 as LNHDA and CDR2 as SQIVND (reference sequence). This CDR3 region has 15 residues. This CDR3 reads CASSRALGTAYEQYF. CDR3 DNA sequence: TGTGCCAGTAGTCGCGCCCTCGGGACCGCCTACGAGCAGTACTTC.

This chain connects TRBV3-1 to TRBJ1-2, with D tentatively TRBD1 (5 bases). V was trimmed by 3 bases and J by 1 base, leaving 15 bases between them. The CDR3 has 16 residues. Germline CDR1 reads LGHDT; CDR2 reads YNNKEL (reference sequence). CDR3 in DNA: TGTGCCAGCAGCCAGGGGACCGCAGCCGTTAACTATGGCTACACCTTC. Translating it yields CASSQGTAAVNYGYTF.

The CDR3 region has the DNA TGTGCTAGTGCGCTAGGTCCGAACACCGGGGAGCTGTTTTTT. Its protein product is CASALGPNTGELFF. The chain carries TRBV7-7 and TRBJ2-2; D is unclear. Germline CDR1 reads SSHAT; CDR2 reads FNYEAQ (reference sequence). The CDR3 totals 14 residues.

Many counts were recorded for this clonotype. This sequence joins TRBV7-9 and TRBJ2-3, with TRBD2 identical over 13 bases. The CDR3 is 19 amino acids. V lost 1 base, J lost 4 bases, and 11 bases stayed unmatched. Germline lookup yields CDR1 SEHNR and CDR2 FQNEAQ (reference sequence). DNA of the CDR3: TGTGCCAGCAGCTTAGAAATCTGGACTAGCGGGGGAGTCGCAGATACGCAGTATTTT. It translates to CASSLEIWTSGGVADTQYF.

The chain combines TRBV12-5 with TRBJ2-3, with D hard to call. Per the germline V gene, CDR1 is LGHNT and CDR2 is FRNRAP. The length of the CDR3 is 18 residues. V gave up 2 bases and J gave up 1 base, with 19 bases separating them. The CDR3 spells CASGLITPWRARTDTQYF. The CDR3 nucleotides are TGTGCTAGTGGTTTGATAACCCCCTGGCGCGCCCGCACAGATACGCAGTATTTT.

The chain joins TRBV6-8 to TRBJ2-1; D may be TRBD2 (6 bases). V lost 2 bases, J lost 12 bases, and 8 bases lay in between. The CDR3 contains 11 residues. Germline CDR1 is MNHGY and CDR2 is SAAAGT. CDR3 in DNA: TGTGCCAGCAGTTACCCGGGGGTGCAGTTCTTC. Its translation: CASSYPGVQFF.

The chain uses TRBV7-9 and TRBJ2-7; D is uncertain. This CDR3 is built from 13 residues. Trimming stripped 4 bases from V and 5 bases from J, with 12 bases between. CDR1 is SEHNR, CDR2 FQNEAQ, per germline (reference sequence). CDR3 nucleotides: TGTGCCAGCAGCTCGCCGACCGGAGACGAGCAGTACTTC. Protein sequence: CASSSPTGDEQYF.

The chain couples TRBV18 to TRBJ2-7, with TRBD1 matching over 8 bases. The V gene end was trimmed by 1 base and the J gene end by 4 bases; junction bases not matched to a gene: 3. There are 14 residues in the CDR3. Germline V gene sequence: CDR1 KGHSH, CDR2 LQKENI. CDR3 in amino acids: CASSPRTGIYEQYF. CDR3 coding DNA: TGTGCCAGCTCACCACGGACAGGGATTTACGAGCAGTACTTC.

This clonotype was found once. The J gene is TRBJ2-3, the V gene TRBV12-3 or TRBV12-4, with TRBD1 matching over 7 bases. V lost 5 bases and J lost 2; bases outside the gene matches: 7. CDR3 length equals 15 residues. The CDR3 is CASSGRDRLTDTQYF. CDR3 coding DNA: TGTGCCAGCAGTGGCCGGGACAGACTCACAGATACGCAGTATTTT.

This clonotype was seen a single time. One end of the junction varies from germline; a read error may be responsible. The chain has TRBV7-4 and TRBJ2-5, with 8 nucleotides matching TRBD2. The CDR3 has 16 residues. CDR1 SGHVT and CDR2 SQSDAQ come from the germline V gene. CDR3: CGSSATGGRYQETQYF. CDR3 bases: TGTGGCAGCAGCGCGACGGGGGGGCGGTACCAAGAGACCCAGTACTTC. The entire variable domain, with the rest obtained from reference TRBV7-4 and TRBJ2-5, is as follows: GAGVSQSPRYKVAKRGRDVALRCDSISGHVTLYWYRQTLGQGSEVLTYSQSDAQRDKSGRPSGRFSAERPERSVSTLKIQRTEQGDSAVYLCGSSATGGRYQETQYFGPGTRLLVL.

In this sample, this clonotype turned up a few times. The chain links TRBV11-2 to TRBJ2-5, with 7 nucleotides matching TRBD2. This CDR3 has 13 residues. CDR1 is SGHAT and CDR2 is FQNNGV in the germline V gene. With V trimmed by 5 bases and J by 3 bases, 3 bases remained unmatched. The chain's CDR3 is CASSQTSEETQYF. The CDR3 DNA is TGTGCCAGCAGCCAAACTAGCGAAGAGACCCAGTACTTC.

This clonotype showed up many times. At one of its ends the junction is not consistent with the germline gene, which may arise from a read error. The chain uses TRBV7-2 and TRBJ1-2, with D possibly matching TRBD1 (5 bases). Germline CDR1 is SGHTA and CDR2 is FQGNSA. The CDR3 is 11 amino acids. The CDR3 here is CASSRRTRNFF. The DNA for the CDR3 is TGTGCCAGCAGCCGCCGGACAAGAAACTTCTTC.

This clonotype has at least ten counts. The chain employs TRBV7-8 and TRBJ1-4; tentatively, D is TRBD1 (5 bases). Germline CDR1 is SGHVS and CDR2 is FQNEAQ. Trimming took 5 bases from V and 0 from J, leaving 10 bases between them. The CDR3 has 15 amino acids. The CDR3 spells CASSLRQTTNEKLFF. The CDR3 nucleotides are TGTGCCAGCAGCCTACGACAGACAACTAATGAAAAACTGTTTTTT.

The table lists this clonotype with a few counts. V usage is TRBV7-2 and J usage is TRBJ2-3; weak D call: TRBD1 (5 bases). The CDR3 is 17 amino acids. V was shortened by 1 base and J by 5 bases, with 19 bases between the two germline ends. Germline V gene sequence: CDR1 SGHTA, CDR2 FQGNSA. The CDR3 sequence: CASSLEVERQGLDTQYF. CDR3 nucleotide sequence: TGTGCCAGCAGCTTAGAAGTAGAGAGGCAGGGATTAGATACGCAGTATTTT.

V and J are TRBV12-3 or TRBV12-4 and TRBJ1-5; 8 nucleotides agree with TRBD1. The length of the CDR3 is 14 residues. V shed 7 bases and J 2 bases; nucleotides not matched to a gene: 4. CDR3 in amino acids: CASTLGQGNQPQHF. As DNA, the CDR3 is TGTGCCAGCACCTTGGGACAGGGCAATCAGCCCCAGCATTTT.

This clonotype has at least ten counts. The V gene is TRBV7-6, the J gene TRBJ2-7; D remains unclear. CDR3 size: 13 residues. Trimming removed 3 bases from V and 2 bases from J, with 8 bases in between. Germline loops: CDR1 SGHVS, CDR2 FNYEAQ. This CDR3 is CASSFGGTYEQYV. The DNA of the CDR3 is TGTGCCAGCAGCTTTGGCGGAACCTACGAGCAGTACGTC.

This clonotype was counted ten times or more. The chain couples TRBV7-2 to TRBJ1-1; D gene ambiguous. Germline CDR1 reads SGHTA; CDR2 reads FQGNSA. CDR3 length equals 13 residues. With 6 bases removed from V and 4 bases from J, the gap between germline ends came to 12 bases. DNA of the CDR3: TGTGCCAGCAGTTCCCGCACCCCCACTGAAGCTTTCTTT. Translated: CASSSRTPTEAFF.

The chain recombines TRBV28 with TRBJ2-2, with D unresolved. The germline CDR1 and CDR2 sequences are MDHEN and SYDVKM. V shed 3 bases and J shed 2 bases, with 10 bases lying between them. This CDR3 has 15 residues. Here the CDR3 reads CASSFDTTNTGELFF. CDR3 nucleotides: TGTGCCAGCAGTTTCGACACCACAAACACCGGGGAGCTGTTTTTT.

The gene calls are TRBV19 and TRBJ1-4; possible D gene TRBD1, 5 bases. Germline CDR1 reads LNHDA; CDR2 reads SQIVND (reference sequence). This CDR3 has 18 residues. With 7 bases removed from V and 0 bases from J, the gap between germline ends came to 21 bases. CDR3 protein: CASTFWSQGEATNEKLFF. In nucleotides, the CDR3 is TGTGCCAGTACCTTCTGGAGCCAGGGTGAAGCAACTAATGAAAAACTGTTTTTT.

In its sample, this clonotype was seen a few times. The chain links TRBV7-8 to TRBJ2-3; a possible D gene is TRBD2 (6 bases). The germline V gene encodes CDR1 SGHVS and CDR2 FQNEAQ. The CDR3 consists of 16 residues. With 1 base removed from V and 4 bases from J, the gap between germline ends came to 15 bases. CDR3 nucleotides: TGTGCCAGCAGCTTAGAACTGGGGGGATTTTCAGATACGCAGTATTTT. Translating it yields CASSLELGGFSDTQYF.

In this sample, this clonotype turned up a few times. The J gene is TRBJ1-1, the V gene TRBV6-5; 12 positions agree with TRBD1. The CDR3 is 14 residues long. V lost 7 bases, J lost 4 bases, and 4 bases stayed unmatched. The germline gives CDR1 MNHEY, CDR2 SVGAGI. CDR3 in DNA: TGTGCCAGCACTCCGGGACAGGGGGCCACTGAAGCTTTCTTT. It translates to CASTPGQGATEAFF.

In this sample, this clonotype turned up a few times. This sequence joins TRBV4-1 and TRBJ1-1; D possibly corresponds to TRBD1 (6 bases). Germline lookup yields CDR1 MGHRA and CDR2 YSYEKL. V was cut by 0 bases and J by 0 bases, with 14 bases left in between. The CDR3 runs to 17 residues. The CDR3 region has the DNA TGCGCCAGCAGCCAAGATAGTGAGGGGGGAATGAACACTGAAGCTTTCTTT. It yields the protein CASSQDSEGGMNTEAFF.

The chain links TRBV2 to TRBJ2-4; TRBD2 might be the D (6 bases). Germline lookup yields CDR1 SNHLY and CDR2 FYNNEI. This CDR3 has 15 residues. Trimming stripped 8 bases from V and 0 bases from J, with 14 bases between. CDR3 nucleotides: TGTGCCAGCTTGGGGAGGTTCCTAGCCAAAAACATTCAGTACTTC. Translation gives CASLGRFLAKNIQYF.

Points on this clonotype: The junction and the germline gene differ at one end; a read error may be behind it. The chain couples TRBV5-3 to TRBJ1-1; 7 bases are shared with TRBD1. TRBV5-3 qualifies as an ORF whose function is uncertain. This CDR3 contains 19 residues. The CDR3 region has the DNA TGTGCCAGCAGCTTCAAAGCCCGGGACAGAGCTCTCATGAACACTGAAGCTTTCTTT. Translated, it gives CASSFKARDRALMNTEAFF.